The source of this TCR beta chain is a study of blood T cell repertoires in COVID-19. Study-wide context: Samples of COVID-19 (acute and convalescent) were obtained from the United States, Italy and Spain. The cDNA or gDNA used as material had been derived from T cells, B-cell-depleted T cells, or PBMCs.

Original handling: By means of reference gene primer amplification, nucleated cell counts were estimated. Assay: immunoSEQ multiplex PCR; the TCRdb copy retains only in-frame clones and omits some. That table furnishes V, J and clone size, whereas the DNA furnished D and trimming. This sample has approximately 150,000 clones, with less than 90% found just once. Germline V gives CDR1 SQVTM, CDR2 ANQGSEA. CDR3 length: 15 amino acids. J lost 2 bases, V lost 6 bases, and 8 bases had no gene match. Sequencing was performed on PBMCs or T cells enriched from blood (not recorded which). The chain carries TRBV29-1 and TRBJ1-2; 11 bases are shared with TRBD1. The sequence was obtained from a human donor with acute COVID-19. The donor label of this sample is uncertain. CDR3 bases: TGCAGCGTCCAATCCCGGGACAGGGGGAACTATGGCTACACCTTC. Translating it yields CSVQSRDRGNYGYTF.